This T cell receptor (beta chain) came from a study of OX40 agonist ivuxolimab in advanced cancers. Repertoires were generated with immunoSEQ multiplex PCR, while TCRdb's copy carries only in-frame clones and drops some. The sample lists 55,000 to 90,000 clones, about 86% occurring once. Whole-study results and caveats: With doses of 0.1 to 3.0 mg/kg, CD4+ and CD8+ blood T cells had undergone clonal expansion by week 6.

The length of the CDR3 is 15 residues. A note on this clone: The antigen is unknown.

Autoimmune disease history or systemic immunosuppression meant exclusion. The sequences come from CD4+ or CD8+ T cells sorted from blood, collected in a trial of the OX40 agonist ivuxolimab. The chain is built from TRBV21-1 and TRBJ2-1; the table assigns TRBD2, which was not confirmed against the DNA. TRBV21-1 is listed as a pseudogene. The source of this sequence is an adult with an advanced solid tumor such as melanoma, head and neck, liver or kidney cancer. The CDR3 loop reads CASRGSSVPGEGQFF. The CDR3 nucleotides read TGTGCCAGCAGAGGTTCGTCGGTACCTGGGGAGGGGCAGTTCTTC.